This T cell receptor (beta chain) was identified in a study of T-cell memory formation after mild COVID-19 (dated by TCRdb to about 2021). Study-wide context: TCR sequence clusters from the two donors were largely donor specific. T-cell clones expanding and contracting after mild COVID-19 in a couple of donors were tracked by longitudinal TCRalpha and TCRbeta repertoire sequencing. The cohort was made up of two young adult volunteers, one female and one male, who were previously healthy.

Ficoll-Paque density gradient centrifugation was the method used to isolate PBMCs. The listed sequencing device is Illumina NovaSeq 6000. Using 5'RACE with constant-segment primers, TCRalpha and TCRbeta cDNA libraries were constructed, with sample barcodes and unique molecular identifiers added in the process. RNA was extracted from every sample with Trizol reagent. The libraries were amplified in two PCR steps, and the second step added a second sample barcode and Illumina TruSeq adapters. Sequencing of the libraries was done on an Illumina NovaSeq, producing 2 x 150 bp paired-end reads. The authors processed their data as follows. The reads were demultiplexed and collapsed into UMI-guided consensus sequences using migec v1.2.7. Using mixcr v2.1.11, UMI consensuses were aligned to TRA and TRB V and J templates and then assembled into clonotypes. A clonotype was counted as expanded or contracted only when both edgeR and NoisET called the clonotype significant, with the noise models trained on biological replicates. For edgeR calls, the thresholds were a false discovery rate-adjusted p below 0.01 and a log2 fold-change of 1. As an exploratory analysis of dynamics, max-normalized trajectories of the 1000 most abundant clonotypes were examined with PCA combined with hierarchical clustering. Each responding clone was given a CD4 or CD8 phenotype based on the CD4+ and CD8+ repertoires, which had been sequenced separately. Using fastp at Q25 and MiXCR, TCRdb reprocessed the public reads and kept productive beta chains. Identical CDR3 protein sequences are pooled into one entry, listed with their most common genes and DNA. These V and J calls rely on TCRdb rather than the paper's analysis. This sample has 290,000 or so distinct CDR3 sequences in its table, and 19% of those were observed once. Around 20% of the sample is taken by the ten largest.

As regards this clonotype: The antigen it recognizes is unknown. One base away there is no much larger clone; base qualities are not given.

The full study reports these points: Contracting CD4+ clones were found mainly in CM and EM memory subsets, while CD8+ clones were enriched in EMRA. The second-wave clones that peaked on day 37 were not confirmed to be SARS-CoV-2 specific. Clones contracting from day 15 to 85 had balanced CD4/CD8 phenotypes, while a second wave expanding from day 15 to 37 was biased towards CD4+. The study included only a couple of mild cases, and larger cohorts that include severe cases with pre-infection samples were judged to be necessary. Some responding clones were detected in pre-infection memory, which suggested that pre-existing cross-reactive memory T cells had joined the SARS-CoV-2 response.

The source of this sequence is a young man who had mild COVID-19 (a few samples of this study predate the infection). The sample titles of this study are shuffled in the database, so cell type and time point are left out; the donor was told from shared clones. The sequenced sample consisted of PBMCs or a T cell subset sorted from them (not recorded which).

CDR3 protein: CSVEQGEGYTF. The DNA sequence is as follows: TGCAGCGTTGAACAGGGGGAGGGCTACACCTTC. The rearrangement combines TRBV29-1 with TRBJ1-2, with 7 bases matching TRBD1. The V end gives up 2 bases and the J end 8 bases, leaving 2 bases in the junction not matched to a gene. CDR1 and CDR2, looked up from the germline V gene, are SQVTM and ANQGSEA. The cysteine opens and the phenylalanine closes a CDR3 of 11 amino acids. This entry keeps only the CDR3 DNA: 33 bases, framed from base 1.